The sequence of this T cell receptor (beta chain) was determined in a study of T cells in Graves' hyperthyroidism and ophthalmopathy. Study summary: Peripheral blood draws took place at initial diagnosis, ahead of any treatment.

This clonotype showed up many times. Researchers took RNA transcripts and amplified the TCR beta CDR3 regions from them. The HTBI primer set served for first-round RT-PCR of the TCR CDR3. From the multiplex PCR reads, TCRdb called clonotypes with MiXCR, one entry per CDR3 protein. The table shows 100,000 to 140,000 distinct CDR3 sequences, with roughly 15% occurring only once. V was clipped by 8 bases and J by 4 bases; unmatched bases: 8. CDR3 length equals 15 residues. The germline V gene encodes CDR1 MNHNS and CDR2 SASEGT. Absent ophthalmopathy progression within 18 months defined stable Graves' hyperthyroidism. Exclusion of patients followed from uncontrolled infection, other autoimmune disease, pregnancy or lactation.

This sequence joins TRBV6-1 and TRBJ2-1; TRBD2 matches at 10 bases. The sequenced material came from blood. The TCR sequence derives from a woman aged 45-59 years with Graves' hyperthyroidism. In DNA form, the CDR3 reads TGTGCCAGCGGTCCGAGAGCGGGAGGGTACAATGAGCAGTTCTTC. Amino acid sequence: CASGPRAGGYNEQFF.